One and the same sample provided the 20 T cell receptor beta chains below, sequenced in a study of cytomegalovirus exposure and HLA in healthy donors. PCR was performed using 60 Vbeta and 13 Jbeta primers. Repertoires were generated with immunoSEQ multiplex PCR, while TCRdb's copy carries only in-frame clones and drops some. This table has more than 85,000 clones, 75% to 90% appearing once. Source material: PBMCs. Receptors were obtained from a man aged 35-49 years in good health and CMV-seronegative.

The chain is built from TRBV5-1 and TRBJ2-6, with 7 bases matching TRBD2. The trim removed 0 bases at V and 1 base at J, leaving 4 bases unmatched. Per the germline V gene, CDR1 is SGHRS and CDR2 is YFSETQ. CDR3 length: 17 amino acids. The chain's CDR3 is CASSLASGLSGANVLTF. The CDR3 DNA sequence: TGCGCCAGCAGCTTGGCTAGCGGCCTATCTGGGGCCAACGTCCTGACTTTC.

CDR3 nucleotide sequence: TGTGCCAGCAGTTTATTGGGCCTAGGACAGGCGTCCACTGAAGCTTTCTTT. It yields the protein CASSLLGLGQASTEAFF. V and J are TRBV27 and TRBJ1-1; 7 bases are a match to TRBD1. With 1 base clipped from V and 4 bases from J, the junction kept 12 bases outside the gene matches. CDR1 and CDR2 from the germline V gene are MNHEY and SMNVEV (reference sequence). This CDR3 contains 17 residues.

The chain uses TRBV7-3 and TRBJ2-3, with a weak D call TRBD2 (5 bases). Trimming removed 5 bases from V and 5 bases from J, with 23 bases in between. Germline CDR1 is SGHTA and CDR2 is FQGTGA. The CDR3 covers 17 residues. For the CDR3, the DNA is TGTGCCAGCAGCCCGACCCTCGCGGGCCAGCCGGGAGATACGCAGTATTTT. Its translation: CASSPTLAGQPGDTQYF.

This rearrangement joins TRBV27 to TRBJ2-5; D may be TRBD1 (5 bases). The CDR3 sequence is 14 residues long. Germline-derived CDR1 and CDR2 are MNHEY and SMNVEV (reference sequence). V was trimmed by 2 bases and J by 5 bases, leaving 12 bases between them. The CDR3: CASSLAGLGETQYF. In DNA form, the CDR3 reads TGTGCCAGCAGTTTAGCAGGGTTGGGGGAGACCCAGTACTTC.

This rearrangement joins TRBV9 to TRBJ2-2; weak D call: TRBD2 (6 bases). The CDR3 has 15 residues. Germline loops: CDR1 SGDLS, CDR2 YYNGEE. V lost 6 bases to trimming and J lost 0 bases, with 12 bases between them. The CDR3 nucleotides read TGTGCCAGCACCCCGACTAGTGCGAACACCGGGGAGCTGTTTTTT. It specifies CASTPTSANTGELFF.

This clone was seen just once. This rearrangement joins TRBV4-1 to TRBJ1-3, with D tentatively TRBD1 (6 bases). Trimming shortened V by 5 bases and J by 0 bases, and 14 bases separated the two germline ends. CDR3 length equals 16 residues. Per germline, CDR1 MGHRA and CDR2 YSYEKL. In DNA, the CDR3 is TGCGCCAGCAGCGCGACAGGATTAATCTCTGGAAACACCATATATTTT. It is translated as CASSATGLISGNTIYF.

The rearrangement joins TRBV23-1 to TRBJ2-7; TRBD1 aligns across 9 bases. TRBV23-1 is labeled an ORF, and its function is uncertain. There are 16 residues in the CDR3. V lost 6 bases and J lost 6; bases outside the gene matches: 15. The DNA for the CDR3 is TGCGCCAGCAGCCACGGAGGAACAGGGGGCTTCAGCGAGCAGTACTTC. Residues: CASSHGGTGGFSEQYF.

The rearrangement links TRBV4-3 to TRBJ2-7; 10 bases are a match to TRBD1. The J segment lost 8 bases and the V segment lost 1 base, leaving 8 bases of the junction unmatched. The CDR3 contains 15 residues. Looked up from germline, CDR1 is LGHNA and CDR2 is YSLEER. The CDR3 region is CASSQVRDRGWQQYF. CDR3 in DNA: TGCGCCAGCAGCCAAGTTCGGGACAGGGGCTGGCAGCAGTACTTC.

The chain employs TRBV20-1 and TRBJ1-2; possibly TRBD1 for D (6 bases). This CDR3 contains 10 residues. Germline loops: CDR1 DFQATT, CDR2 SNEGSKA (reference sequence). With 8 bases removed from V and 6 bases from J, the gap between germline ends came to 10 bases. The chain's CDR3 is CSPQGNGYTF. The CDR3 DNA sequence: TGCAGTCCCCAGGGGAATGGCTACACCTTC.

The V call is TRBV2, the J call TRBJ2-3; 9 bases align to TRBD1. The length of the CDR3 is 16 residues. Germline CDR1 is SNHLY and CDR2 is FYNNEI. V lost 1 base to trimming and J lost 4 bases; unmatched junction nucleotides: 6. Here the CDR3 DNA reads TGTGCCAGCAGTGAAGGCCACAGGGGGCAGGCAGATACGCAGTATTTT. Translating it yields CASSEGHRGQADTQYF.

On this clone: At the DNA level, this CDR3 is encoded by other sequences in the same sample as well. The chain links TRBV19 to TRBJ1-1; a weak D match, TRBD1 (5 bases). The V gene's germline CDR1 is LNHDA and CDR2 SQIVND (reference sequence). The CDR3 has 12 amino acids. Deletions cut 4 bases from V and 5 bases from J, with 8 bases between. DNA for the CDR3: TGTGCCAGTAGTACAGGGAATACTGAAGCTTTCTTT. The encoded protein is CASSTGNTEAFF.

The chain employs TRBV5-4 and TRBJ1-4, with 8 bases fitting TRBD1. CDR1 SGHNT and CDR2 YYREEE come from the germline V gene (reference sequence). The CDR3 loop spans 15 amino acids. J lost 2 bases, V lost 3 bases, and 3 bases had no gene match. The CDR3 DNA follows: TGTGCCAGCAGCTCAGGACAGGGCACTAATGAAAAACTGTTTTTT. This codes for CASSSGQGTNEKLFF.

The chain joins TRBV5-1 to TRBJ1-1; 8 nucleotides agree with TRBD1. The J segment lost 5 bases and the V segment lost 0 bases, leaving 6 bases of the junction unmatched. The CDR3 runs to 15 residues. Germline CDR1 is SGHRS and CDR2 is YFSETQ. The CDR3 sequence: CASSLATGGKTEAFF. In DNA form, the CDR3 reads TGCGCCAGCAGCTTGGCTACAGGGGGAAAAACTGAAGCTTTCTTT.

The genes are TRBV5-4 and TRBJ2-5, with TRBD2 as a possible D gene (6 bases). The CDR3 consists of 14 residues. V was pared by 0 bases and J by 4 bases, with 10 bases between. Per germline, CDR1 SGHNT and CDR2 YYREEE (reference sequence). Here the CDR3 reads CASSLALATETQYF. The CDR3 DNA reads TGTGCCAGCAGCTTGGCCCTAGCGACAGAGACCCAGTACTTC.

A single count supports this clone. In nucleotides, the CDR3 is TGTGCCAGCCAGAGGATCTCTGGGGCCAACGTCCTGACTTTC. As protein: CASQRISGANVLTF. This chain links TRBV9 with TRBJ2-6; D is uncertain. This CDR3 spans 14 amino acids. Germline CDR1 is SGDLS and CDR2 is YYNGEE. Trimming removed 7 bases from V and 0 bases from J, with 8 bases in between.

The chain recombines TRBV10-3 with TRBJ2-7; D is ambiguous. V lost 3 bases and J 1 base, leaving 10 bases between the germline ends. The germline gives CDR1 ENHRY, CDR2 SYGVKD. The CDR3 spans 14 residues. The CDR3 DNA sequence: TGTGCCATCAGTGACTTGACTGATTCCTACGAGCAGTACTTC. It specifies CAISDLTDSYEQYF.

The table lists this clone with a few counts. The rearrangement links TRBV11-1 to TRBJ2-3; TRBD2 might be the D (6 bases). Germline V gives CDR1 SGHAT, CDR2 FQDESV (reference sequence). CDR3 length: 13 residues. V dropped 8 bases and J dropped 11 bases, with 20 bases sitting between them. The CDR3 bases are TGTGCCAGCCAAGCCATAGCGGCAGAGAAGCAGTATTTT. It yields the protein CASQAIAAEKQYF.

The V call is TRBV5-8, the J call TRBJ2-1; TRBD2 is a possible D gene (5 bases). The CDR3 covers 15 residues. Between the trimmed V and J ends, which lost 2 bases and 6 bases, there was a span of 15 bases. CDR1 and CDR2 (germline): SGHTS, YDEGEE. Written as DNA, the CDR3 is TGTGCCAGCAGCTTCGACCGGCGGGTCGGCAATGAGCAGTTCTTC. Protein product: CASSFDRRVGNEQFF. The whole variable domain, filled in from reference TRBV5-8 and TRBJ2-1, reads EAGVTQSPTHLIKTRGQQATLRCSPISGHTSVYWYQQALGLGLQFLLWYDEGEERNRGNFPPRFSGRQFPNYSSELNVNALELEDSALYLCASSFDRRVGNEQFFGPGTRLTVL.

The chain uses TRBV5-1 and TRBJ1-2, with 8 bases lining up with TRBD1. The germline CDR1 and CDR2 sequences are SGHRS and YFSETQ. J was trimmed by 1 base and V by 0 bases; bases with no gene match: 2. The CDR3 totals 15 residues. The CDR3 sequence: CASSLAQGGNYGYTF. The CDR3 DNA sequence: TGCGCCAGCAGCTTGGCACAGGGGGGTAACTATGGCTACACCTTC. The entire variable domain, with the rest obtained from reference TRBV5-1 and TRBJ1-2, is as follows: KAGVTQTPRYLIKTRGQQVTLSCSPISGHRSVSWYQQTPGQGLQFLFEYFSETQRNKGNFPGRFSGRQFSNSRSEMNVSTLELGDSALYLCASSLAQGGNYGYTFGSGTRLTVV.

This chain joins TRBV4-2 and TRBJ1-1; tentatively, D is TRBD1 (5 bases). V was trimmed by 7 bases and J by 2 bases, leaving 11 bases between them. The germline CDR1 and CDR2 sequences are LGHNA and YNFKEQ. CDR3 length: 13 amino acids. The CDR3 is CASTPGGNTEAFF. The CDR3 nucleotides read TGTGCCAGCACCCCCGGGGGAAACACTGAAGCTTTCTTT.